The T cell receptor beta chain under discussion was sequenced for a study of OX40 agonist ivuxolimab in advanced cancers. Overall study context: The treatment was a fully human IgG2 OX40 agonist, ivuxolimab. A male proportion of over 70% was recorded, with mean age about 54 years and range roughly 23 to 79.

Sequenced by immunoSEQ multiplex PCR; TCRdb stores in-frame clones only, minus some. The data contain 100,000 to 150,000 clones, under 95% of them singletons. Sampling of blood occurred at baseline, cycle 4 day 1, and cycle 7 day 1. On this clone itself: Its antigen is as yet unknown.

V shed 4 bases and J 7 bases; nucleotides not matched to a gene: 7. The CDR3 spans 15 residues. CDR1 and CDR2 from the germline V gene are SGHRS and YFSETQ. Whole-study results and caveats: Expanded clones were, on average, more numerous among CD8+ T cells than CD4+.

The chain carries TRBV5-1 and TRBJ2-1; 11 nucleotides agree with TRBD2. The TCR comes from an adult with an advanced solid tumor such as melanoma, head and neck, liver or kidney cancer. Sample: CD4+ or CD8+ T cells sorted from blood, taken in a trial of the OX40 agonist ivuxolimab. Written as DNA, the CDR3 is TGCGCCAGCAGCAAAACTAGCGGGAGAGGGAATGAGCAGTTCTTC. It translates to CASSKTSGRGNEQFF.